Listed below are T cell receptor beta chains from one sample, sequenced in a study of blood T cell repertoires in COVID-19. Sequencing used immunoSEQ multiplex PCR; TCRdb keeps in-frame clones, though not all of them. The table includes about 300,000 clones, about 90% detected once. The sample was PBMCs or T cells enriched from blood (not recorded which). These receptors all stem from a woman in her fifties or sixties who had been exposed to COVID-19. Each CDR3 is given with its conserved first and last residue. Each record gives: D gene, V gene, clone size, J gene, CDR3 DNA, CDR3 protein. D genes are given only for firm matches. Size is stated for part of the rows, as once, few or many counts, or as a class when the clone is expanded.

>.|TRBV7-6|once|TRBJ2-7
TGTGCCAGCAGCTTAGATGCAGAAATCTACGAGCAGTACTTC
CASSLDAEIYEQYF
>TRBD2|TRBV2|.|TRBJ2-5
TGTGCCAGCAGTGGGGGGGGGTCGAAGACCCAGTACTTC
CASSGGGSKTQYF
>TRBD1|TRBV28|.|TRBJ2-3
TGTGCCAGCAGTACTCCGGACAGGGGGCCAGATACGCAGTATTTT
CASSTPDRGPDTQYF
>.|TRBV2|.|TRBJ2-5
TGTGCCAGCAGTGCAGGGACTGTACAAGAGACCCAGTACTTC
CASSAGTVQETQYF
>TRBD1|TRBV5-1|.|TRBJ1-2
TGCGCCAGCAGCTTAGGGGACAGCCCCTTCTGGGGCTACACCTTC
CASSLGDSPFWGYTF
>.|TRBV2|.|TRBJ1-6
TGTGCCAGCAGCCCCTCGGGGTCCTATAATTCACCCCTCCACTTT
CASSPSGSYNSPLHF
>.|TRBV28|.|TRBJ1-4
TGTGCCAGCAGTTTAGGCTGGGAAAAACTGTTTTTT
CASSLGWEKLFF
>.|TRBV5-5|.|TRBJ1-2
TGTGCCAGCAGCTGGGCAGCCTTTAACTATGGCTACACCTTC
CASSWAAFNYGYTF
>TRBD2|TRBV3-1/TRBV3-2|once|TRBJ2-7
TGTGCCAGCAGCTACGGACTAGCAGACTACGAGCAGTACTTC
CASSYGLADYEQYF
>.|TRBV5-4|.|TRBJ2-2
TGTGCCAGCAGCTTTTCCCTGGGAGGCGGGGAGCTGTTTTTT
CASSFSLGGGELFF
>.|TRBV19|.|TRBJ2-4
TGTGCCAGTAGTATTTCCGCGGGTCTCGTAGCCAAAAACATTCAGTACTTC
CASSISAGLVAKNIQYF
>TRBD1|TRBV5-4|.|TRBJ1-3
TGTGCCAGCAGCATAGACAGGGGGCCTGGAAACACCATATATTTT
CASSIDRGPGNTIYF
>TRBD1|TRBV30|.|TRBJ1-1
TGTGCCTGGGATTTCGGAGACAGGGGGCACACTGAAGCTTTCTTT
CAWDFGDRGHTEAFF
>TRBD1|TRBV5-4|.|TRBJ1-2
TGTGCCAGCAGCTTGGGGGGACAGAACTATGGCTACACCTTC
CASSLGGQNYGYTF
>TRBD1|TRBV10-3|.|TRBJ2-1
TGTGCCATCAGTGACCACGGGACAGGGCGCCAACATGAGCAGTTCTTC
CAISDHGTGRQHEQFF
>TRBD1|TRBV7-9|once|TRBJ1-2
TGTGCCAGCAGCTTAGGGGACAGTCATTTCTATGGCTACACCTTC
CASSLGDSHFYGYTF
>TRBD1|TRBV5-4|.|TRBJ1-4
TGTGCCAGCAGCCCCGGGGTCCGGGACAGTAATGAAAAACTGTTTTTT
CASSPGVRDSNEKLFF